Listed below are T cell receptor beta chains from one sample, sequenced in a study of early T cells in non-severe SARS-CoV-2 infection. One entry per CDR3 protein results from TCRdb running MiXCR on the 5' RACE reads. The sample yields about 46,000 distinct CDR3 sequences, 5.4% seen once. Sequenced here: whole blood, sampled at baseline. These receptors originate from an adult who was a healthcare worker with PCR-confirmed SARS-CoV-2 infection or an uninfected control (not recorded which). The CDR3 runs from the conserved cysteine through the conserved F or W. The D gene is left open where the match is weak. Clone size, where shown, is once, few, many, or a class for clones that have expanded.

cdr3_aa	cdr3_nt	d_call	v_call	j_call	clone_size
CAWSHQGFNYGYTF	TGTGCCTGGAGTCATCAGGGGTTCAACTATGGCTACACCTTC	-	TRBV30	TRBJ1-2	many
CASSLGRQASGIEYEQFF	TGTGCCAGCAGCTTAGGGCGGCAAGCTAGCGGGATTGAGTATGAGCAGTTCTTC	TRBD2	TRBV7-9	TRBJ2-1	many
CSVDPLDSRAYGYTF	TGCAGCGTTGATCCCTTGGACTCTAGGGCCTATGGCTACACCTTC	-	TRBV29-1	TRBJ1-2	many
CSAPKLGPSTDYGYTF	TGCAGTGCACCGAAACTAGGCCCCTCGACGGACTATGGCTACACCTTC	-	TRBV20-1	TRBJ1-2	medium-sized
CSAINLGQGAWEQYF	TGCAGTGCTATTAATTTGGGACAGGGGGCATGGGAGCAGTACTTC	TRBD1	TRBV20-1	TRBJ2-7	few
CSASGLAGAYEQYF	TGCAGTGCTAGCGGACTAGCGGGAGCCTACGAGCAGTACTTC	TRBD2	TRBV20-1	TRBJ2-7	many
CASSKDGGWEPQHF	TGTGCCAGCAGTAAGGACGGGGGTTGGGAGCCCCAGCATTTT	-	TRBV28	TRBJ1-5	many
CASSEGGGLGNQPQHF	TGTGCCAGCAGTGAAGGCGGGGGCTTGGGCAATCAGCCCCAGCATTTT	-	TRBV25-1	TRBJ1-5	many
CASSTRAGQPQHF	TGCGCCAGCAGCACCCGGGCGGGCCAGCCCCAGCATTTT	-	TRBV5-1	TRBJ1-5	many
CASRPTGTSDREQYF	TGTGCCAGCAGACCCACCGGGACTAGCGATCGCGAGCAGTACTTC	TRBD2	TRBV3-1	TRBJ2-7	many
CASSPQTVTQETQYF	TGTGCCAGCAGTCCACAGACTGTTACACAAGAGACCCAGTACTTC	-	TRBV2	TRBJ2-5	-
CASSQMPAGYNEQFF	TGTGCCAGCAGCCAGATGCCCGCGGGCTACAATGAGCAGTTCTTC	-	TRBV9	TRBJ2-1	few
CASSESGGTNHEQYF	TGTGCCAGCAGTGAATCTGGAGGGACTAACCACGAGCAGTACTTC	TRBD2	TRBV25-1	TRBJ2-7	many
CASCPPNSNQPQHF	TGTGCCAGCTGTCCTCCCAATAGCAATCAGCCCCAGCATTTT	-	TRBV28	TRBJ1-5	many
CSVETDRVRAYNEQFF	TGCAGCGTTGAGACCGACCGGGTCCGAGCCTACAATGAGCAGTTCTTC	-	TRBV29-1	TRBJ2-1	few
CATSRDGYEQYF	TGTGCCACCAGCAGAGATGGCTACGAGCAGTACTTC	-	TRBV15	TRBJ2-7	many
CASANRLYGNTIYF	TGTGCCAGCGCCAACCGGCTCTATGGAAACACCATATATTTT	-	TRBV7-9	TRBJ1-3	-
CASSDDRGGLETQYF	TGTGCCAGCAGTGACGACAGGGGTGGGTTGGAGACCCAGTACTTC	TRBD1	TRBV25-1	TRBJ2-5	many
CSASRHHEAFF	TGCAGTGCTTCCCGACATCACGAAGCTTTCTTT	-	TRBV20-1	TRBJ1-1	many
CASSLRSSQETQYF	TGTGCCAGCAGCCTGAGATCTTCCCAAGAGACCCAGTACTTC	-	TRBV12-3/TRBV12-4	TRBJ2-5	many